This T cell receptor (beta chain) was captured in a study of beta chain features in type 1 diabetes. There are a few counts of this clone. Reverse transcription of all isolated RNA meant that expressed TCRB transcripts were sequenced. The protocol was immunoSEQ multiplex PCR, while the TCRdb copy is restricted to in-frame clones and leaves out a portion. The sample lists about 250,000 clones, less than 15% occurring once. Germline CDR1 SGDLS, CDR2 YYNGEE. V was trimmed by 0 bases and J by 6 bases, leaving 4 bases between them. The CDR3 has 12 residues. Source material: naive CD4+ T cells from blood. The rearrangement joins TRBV9 to TRBJ2-1; the D is unclear. The TCR was taken from a woman in her forties in good health. DNA for the CDR3: TGTGCCAGCAGCGTAGAACTCAATGAGCAGTTCTTC. Translating it yields CASSVELNEQFF.